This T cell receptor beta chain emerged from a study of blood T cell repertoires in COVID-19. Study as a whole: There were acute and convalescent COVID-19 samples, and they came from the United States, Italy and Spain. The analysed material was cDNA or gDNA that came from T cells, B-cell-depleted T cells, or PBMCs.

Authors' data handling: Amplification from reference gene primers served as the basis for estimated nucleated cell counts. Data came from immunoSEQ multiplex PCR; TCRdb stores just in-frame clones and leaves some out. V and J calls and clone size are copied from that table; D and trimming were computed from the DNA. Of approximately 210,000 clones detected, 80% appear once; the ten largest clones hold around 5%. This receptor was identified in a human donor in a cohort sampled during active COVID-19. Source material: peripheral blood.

CDR3 coding DNA: TGTGCCACCGCCCCGGGAAAAACCGGGGAGCTGTTTTTT. As protein: CATAPGKTGELFF. The chain couples TRBV7-2 to TRBJ2-2, with D possibly TRBD2 on 5 matching bases. There are 13 residues in the CDR3. In germline, CDR1 is SGHTA, CDR2 FQGNSA. V was shortened by 10 bases and J by 5 bases, with 14 bases between the two germline ends.